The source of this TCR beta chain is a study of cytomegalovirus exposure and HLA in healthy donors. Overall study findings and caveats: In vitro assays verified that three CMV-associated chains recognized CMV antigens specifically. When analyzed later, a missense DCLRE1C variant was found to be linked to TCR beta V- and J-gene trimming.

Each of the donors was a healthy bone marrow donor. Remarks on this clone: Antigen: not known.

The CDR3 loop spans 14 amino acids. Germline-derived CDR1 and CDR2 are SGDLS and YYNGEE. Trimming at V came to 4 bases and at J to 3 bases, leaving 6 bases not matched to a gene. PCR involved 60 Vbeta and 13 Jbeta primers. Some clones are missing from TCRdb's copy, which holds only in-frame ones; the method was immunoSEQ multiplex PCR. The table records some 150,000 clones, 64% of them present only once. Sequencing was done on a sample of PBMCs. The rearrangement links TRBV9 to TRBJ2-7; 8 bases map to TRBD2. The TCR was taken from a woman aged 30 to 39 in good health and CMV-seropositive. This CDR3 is CASSPGGANYEQYF. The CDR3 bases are TGTGCCAGCAGCCCCGGGGGGGCTAACTACGAGCAGTACTTC.